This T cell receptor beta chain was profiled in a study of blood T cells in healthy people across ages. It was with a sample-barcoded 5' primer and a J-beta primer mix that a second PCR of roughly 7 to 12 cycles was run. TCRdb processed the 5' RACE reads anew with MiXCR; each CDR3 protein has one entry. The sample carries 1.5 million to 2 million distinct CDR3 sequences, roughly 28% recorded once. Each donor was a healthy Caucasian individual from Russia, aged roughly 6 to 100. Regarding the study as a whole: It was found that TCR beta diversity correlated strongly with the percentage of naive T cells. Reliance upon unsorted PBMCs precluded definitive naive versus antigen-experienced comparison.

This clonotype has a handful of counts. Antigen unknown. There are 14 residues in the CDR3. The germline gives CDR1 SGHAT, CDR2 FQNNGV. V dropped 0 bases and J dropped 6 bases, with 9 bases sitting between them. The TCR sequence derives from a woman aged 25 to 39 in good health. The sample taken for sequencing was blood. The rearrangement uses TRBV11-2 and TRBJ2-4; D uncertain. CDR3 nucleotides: TGTGCCAGCAGCTTAGACGGTCCGGGAAACATTCAGTACTTC. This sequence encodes CASSLDGPGNIQYF.